This T cell receptor beta chain was obtained from a study of T-cell memory formation after mild COVID-19 (dated by TCRdb to about 2021). About the full investigation: TCR sequence clusters from the two donors were found to be largely donor specific. T-cell clones expanding and contracting after mild COVID-19 in two donors were tracked by longitudinal TCRalpha and TCRbeta repertoire sequencing. The cohort was made up of two young adult volunteers, one female and one male, who were previously healthy. The paper as a whole reports these results and caveats: Contracting CD4+ clones were found mainly in CM and EM memory subsets, while CD8+ clones were enriched in EMRA. Some responding clones were found in pre-infection memory, which suggests that pre-existing cross-reactive memory T cells took part in the SARS-CoV-2 response. Clones contracting from day 15 to 85 had balanced CD4/CD8 phenotypes, while a second wave expanding from day 15 to 37 was biased towards CD4+. The study covered only two mild cases, and larger cohorts including severe cases with pre-infection samples were considered necessary. Whether the second-wave clones peaking on day 37 were SARS-CoV-2 specific was not confirmed.

The listed sequencing device is Illumina NovaSeq 6000. cDNA libraries for TCRalpha and TCRbeta were prepared by 5'RACE using constant-segment primers, with sample barcodes and unique molecular identifiers added. Trizol reagent was used to extract RNA from every sample. Amplification of the libraries took two PCR steps, and the second step added a second sample barcode plus Illumina TruSeq adapters. The libraries were sequenced on an Illumina NovaSeq using 2 x 150 bp paired-end reads. On the study's bioinformatics: Demultiplexing of reads and collapsing into UMI-guided consensus sequences were performed with migec v1.2.7. Using mixcr v2.1.11, UMI consensuses were aligned to TRA and TRB V and J templates and then assembled into clonotypes. A clonotype was counted as expanded or contracted only when both edgeR and NoisET called the clonotype significant, with the noise models trained on biological replicates. For edgeR calls, a false discovery rate-adjusted p below 0.01 and a log2 fold-change threshold of 1 were applied. As an exploratory analysis of dynamics, max-normalized trajectories of the 1000 most abundant clonotypes were examined by PCA with hierarchical clustering. The CD4 or CD8 phenotype of responding clones was assigned using the separately sequenced CD4+ and CD8+ repertoires. TCRdb reworked the public reads: Q25 trimming with fastp, MiXCR clone assembly, productive beta chains retained. Every distinct CDR3 protein forms one entry, paired with its most common genes and DNA. The V and J calls were not made by the authors but by TCRdb's processing. Within this sample are approximately 560,000 distinct CDR3 sequences, with roughly 17% of them counted one time only. The ten largest clones represent roughly 7.8% of the sample.

On this clonotype itself: The clone's antigen remains unknown. No base quality information exists; no much larger clone differs at one position.

PBMCs were isolated by Ficoll-Paque density gradient centrifugation. V and J are truncated by 5 bases and 11 bases respectively, leaving an intervening sequence of 21 bases. From the cysteine up to the phenylalanine, the CDR3 has a length of 13 residues. The kept DNA is CDR3 alone, 39 bases in frame from the first base. Taken from the germline V gene (reference sequence), the CDR1 and CDR2 loops are GTSNPN and SVGIG. The chain is encoded by TRBV30 joined to TRBJ1-1, with no confident D gene call. The sequencing sample was made of PBMCs or a T cell subset sorted from them (not recorded which). The sequence was obtained from an adult woman who had mild COVID-19 (a few samples of this study predate the infection). The sample titles of this study are shuffled in the database, so cell type and time point are left out; the donor was told from shared clones. The CDR3 protein is CAWEPDRTAWAFF. The nucleotides are TGTGCCTGGGAACCAGACCGAACAGCTTGGGCTTTCTTT.